The rows below give T cell receptor beta chains drawn from one sample of a study of cytomegalovirus exposure and HLA in healthy donors. Sequencing was performed with immunoSEQ multiplex PCR; in TCRdb, only in-frame clones are kept and a portion is missing. The table shows 130,000 or so clones, with approximately 85% occurring only once. Sequenced sample: PBMCs. All receptors come from a woman aged 35 to 49 in good health and CMV-seronegative. The CDR3 runs from the conserved cysteine through the conserved F or W. The D gene is left open where the match is weak. Size is stated for part of the rows, as once, few or many counts, or as a class when the clone is expanded.

clone_size	d_call	v_call	j_call	cdr3_aa	cdr3_nt
once	.	TRBV10-3	TRBJ2-3	CAISAGEWSTDTQYF	TGTGCCATCAGTGCCGGGGAGTGGAGCACAGATACGCAGTATTTT
few	.	TRBV11-2	TRBJ2-7	CASSLAGHPSYEQYF	TGTGCCAGCAGCTTAGCGGGACACCCTTCCTACGAGCAGTACTTC
once	.	TRBV2	TRBJ2-1	CASSGEREQFF	TGTGCCAGTTCGGGTGAGCGTGAGCAGTTCTTC
.	.	TRBV4-3	TRBJ1-2	CASSQDPPTGTRTDGYTF	TGCGCCAGCAGCCAAGATCCCCCGACCGGGACACGGACGGACGGCTACACCTTC
.	.	TRBV5-1	TRBJ2-2	CASSLTANTGELFF	TGCGCCAGCAGCTTAACGGCGAACACCGGGGAGCTGTTTTTT
.	.	TRBV4-1	TRBJ1-5	CASSQDGGQPSNQPQHF	TGCGCCAGCAGCCAAGATGGAGGACAGCCTAGCAATCAGCCCCAGCATTTT
.	.	TRBV5-6	TRBJ1-3	CASSLTSKGPSGNTIYF	TGTGCCAGCAGCTTAACGTCCAAGGGGCCTTCTGGAAACACCATATATTTT
.	TRBD1	TRBV10-3	TRBJ1-6	CAISDPGQGSPLHF	TGTGCCATCAGTGACCCCGGACAGGGATCACCCCTCCACTTT
.	.	TRBV27	TRBJ1-1	CASTYSPDTEAFF	TGTGCCAGCACCTACTCCCCCGACACTGAAGCTTTCTTT
.	TRBD1	TRBV28	TRBJ1-5	CATRTGQGYQPQHF	TGTGCCACCCGAACGGGACAGGGATATCAGCCCCAGCATTTT
.	.	TRBV28	TRBJ1-5	CASSLRGYGQPQHF	TGTGCCAGCAGTTTGAGGGGGTATGGGCAGCCCCAGCATTTT
.	TRBD1	TRBV28	TRBJ1-1	CASTRGRQNTEAFF	TGTGCCAGCACGAGGGGGCGTCAAAACACTGAAGCTTTCTTT
.	.	TRBV27	TRBJ2-2	CASGLRVGGELFF	TGTGCCAGCGGCTTGCGGGTCGGCGGGGAGCTGTTTTTT
.	TRBD2	TRBV28	TRBJ2-6	CASSSPHSGTSNSGANVLTF	TGTGCCAGCAGCTCCCCGCACTCCGGGACTAGCAACTCTGGGGCCAACGTCCTGACTTTC
once	.	TRBV5-1	TRBJ2-7	CASRQGPNSYEQYF	TGCGCCAGCAGGCAGGGGCCTAACTCCTACGAGCAGTACTTC
.	.	TRBV18	TRBJ2-5	CASSGGAQETQYF	TGTGCCAGCTCAGGGGGGGCTCAAGAGACCCAGTACTTC